This T cell receptor beta chain was captured in a study of T cell responses to AZD1222 COVID-19 vaccine. Points from the study as a whole: The study found vaccine-associated CD4 TCRs spanning spike, dominant at 160-218 and 743-854. Spike-specific TCR repertoires showed rising breadth and depth after two AZD1222 doses. Only a handful of AZD1222 recipients, several in all, had baseline seropositivity. The repertoires were collected only after the peak T cell response.

The CDR3 is made up of 14 amino acids. Germline V gives CDR1 SGHAT, CDR2 FQDESV (reference sequence). The V and J ends lost 3 bases and 6 bases, in that order; junction bases with no gene match: 1. For this clone: Its antigen is undetermined.

This table comes from immunoSEQ multiplex PCR, and its TCRdb copy is limited to in-frame clones, with some not included. The sample contains 150,000 to 200,000 clones, around nine tenths of which appear only once. The sequence was obtained from an adult in good health. This chain joins TRBV11-1 and TRBJ2-1, with TRBD2 matching 11 bases. Here the sequenced sample was peripheral blood, taken on day 0 of AZD1222 vaccination. The CDR3 DNA follows: TGTGCCAGCAGCTTGGGACTAGCGGTCAATGAGCAGTTCTTC. Translation gives CASSLGLAVNEQFF.